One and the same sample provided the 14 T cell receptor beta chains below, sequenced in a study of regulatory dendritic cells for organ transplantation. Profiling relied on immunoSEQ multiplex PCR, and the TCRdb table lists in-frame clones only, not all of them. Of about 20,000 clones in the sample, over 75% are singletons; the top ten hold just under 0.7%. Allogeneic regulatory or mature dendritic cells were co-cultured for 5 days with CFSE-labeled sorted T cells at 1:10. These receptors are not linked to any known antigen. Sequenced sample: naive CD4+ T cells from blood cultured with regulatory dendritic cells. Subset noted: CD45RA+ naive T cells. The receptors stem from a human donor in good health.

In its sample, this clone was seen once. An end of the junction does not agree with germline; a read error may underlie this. CDR3 sequence: CASSLRTAPGGELFF. The CDR3 nucleotides are TGTGCTAGCAGCTTGAGGACAGCCCCAGGCGGGGAGCTGTTTTTT. V usage is TRBV7-7 and J usage is TRBJ2-2; D possibly corresponds to TRBD1 (6 bases). This CDR3 has 15 amino acids. Germline CDR1 and CDR2: SSHAT and FNYEAQ (reference sequence).

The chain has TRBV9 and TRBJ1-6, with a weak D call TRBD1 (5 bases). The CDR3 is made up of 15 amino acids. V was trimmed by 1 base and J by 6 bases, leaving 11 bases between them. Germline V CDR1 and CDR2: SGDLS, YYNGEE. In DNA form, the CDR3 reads TGTGCCAGCAGCGTAACAGGTGACCTTAATTCACCCCTCCACTTT. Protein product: CASSVTGDLNSPLHF.

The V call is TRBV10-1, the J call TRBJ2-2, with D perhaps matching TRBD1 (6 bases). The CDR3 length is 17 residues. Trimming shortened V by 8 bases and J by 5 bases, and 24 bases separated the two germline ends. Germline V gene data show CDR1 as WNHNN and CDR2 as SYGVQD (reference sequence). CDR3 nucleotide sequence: TGCGCCAGCCGGAAACTATCCGACAGGAATTTAACCGGGGAGCTGTTTTTT. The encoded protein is CASRKLSDRNLTGELFF.

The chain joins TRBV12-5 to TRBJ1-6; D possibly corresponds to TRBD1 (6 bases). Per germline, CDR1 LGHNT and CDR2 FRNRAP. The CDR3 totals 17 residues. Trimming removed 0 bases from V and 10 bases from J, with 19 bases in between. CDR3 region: CASGLVAGFEGGSPLHF. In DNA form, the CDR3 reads TGTGCTAGTGGTTTGGTCGCCGGTTTCGAGGGGGGGTCACCCCTCCACTTT. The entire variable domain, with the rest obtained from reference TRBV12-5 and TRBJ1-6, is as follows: DARVTQTPRHKVTEMGQEVTMRCQPILGHNTVFWYRQTMMQGLELLAYFRNRAPLDDSGMPKDRFSAEMPDATLATLKIQPSEPRDSAVYFCASGLVAGFEGGSPLHFGNGTRLTVT.

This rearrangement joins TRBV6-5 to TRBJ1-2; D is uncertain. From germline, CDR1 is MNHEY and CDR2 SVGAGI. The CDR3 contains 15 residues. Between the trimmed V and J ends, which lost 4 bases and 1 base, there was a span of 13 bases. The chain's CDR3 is CASSWDRENNYGYTF. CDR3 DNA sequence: TGTGCCAGCAGTTGGGATCGGGAAAATAACTATGGCTACACCTTC.

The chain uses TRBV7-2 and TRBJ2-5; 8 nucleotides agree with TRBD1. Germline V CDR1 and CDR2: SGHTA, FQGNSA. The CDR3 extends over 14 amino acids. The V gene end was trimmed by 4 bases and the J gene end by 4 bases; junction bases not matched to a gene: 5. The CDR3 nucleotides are TGTGCCAGCAGCTCGCGGACAGGGTCAGAGACCCAGTACTTC. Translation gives CASSSRTGSETQYF.

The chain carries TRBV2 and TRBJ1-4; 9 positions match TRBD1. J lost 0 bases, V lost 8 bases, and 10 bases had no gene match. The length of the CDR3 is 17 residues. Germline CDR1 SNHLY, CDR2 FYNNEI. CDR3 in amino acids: CASSRDRVSATNEKLFF. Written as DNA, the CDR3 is TGTGCCAGCTCACGGGACAGGGTATCCGCAACTAATGAAAAACTGTTTTTT.

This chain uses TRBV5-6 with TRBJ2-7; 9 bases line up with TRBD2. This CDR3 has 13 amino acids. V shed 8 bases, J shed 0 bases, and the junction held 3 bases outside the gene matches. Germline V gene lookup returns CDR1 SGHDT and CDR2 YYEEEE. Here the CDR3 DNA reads TGTGCCAGTTCGCGGGGGGGCTCCTACGAGCAGTACTTC. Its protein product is CASSRGGSYEQYF.

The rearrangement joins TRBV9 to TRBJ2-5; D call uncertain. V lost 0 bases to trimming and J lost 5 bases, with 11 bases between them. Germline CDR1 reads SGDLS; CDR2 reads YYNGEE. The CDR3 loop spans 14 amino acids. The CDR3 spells CASSVGVGRETQYF. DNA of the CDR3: TGTGCCAGCAGCGTAGGCGTGGGTCGTGAGACCCAGTACTTC.

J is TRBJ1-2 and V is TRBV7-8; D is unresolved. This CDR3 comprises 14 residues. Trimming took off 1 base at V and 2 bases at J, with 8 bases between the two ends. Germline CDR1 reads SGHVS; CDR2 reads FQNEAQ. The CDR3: CASSLVEDNYGYTF. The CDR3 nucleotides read TGTGCCAGCAGCTTAGTAGAGGACAACTATGGCTACACCTTC.

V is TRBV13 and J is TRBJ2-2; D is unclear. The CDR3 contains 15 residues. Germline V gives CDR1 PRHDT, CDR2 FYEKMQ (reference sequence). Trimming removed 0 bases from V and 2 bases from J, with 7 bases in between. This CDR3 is CASSLGGFNTGELFF. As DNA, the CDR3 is TGTGCCAGCAGCTTAGGCGGGTTTAACACCGGGGAGCTGTTTTTT.

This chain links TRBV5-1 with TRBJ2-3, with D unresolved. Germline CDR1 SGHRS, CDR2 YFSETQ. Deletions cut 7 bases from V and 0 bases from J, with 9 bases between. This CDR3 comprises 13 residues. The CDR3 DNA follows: TGCGCCAGCGCCACTCTTAGCACAGATACGCAGTATTTT. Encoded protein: CASATLSTDTQYF.

The CDR3 bases are TGTGCCAGCAGCTTAGGCGACAGGGTCGCCGGAAACACCATATATTTT. It translates to CASSLGDRVAGNTIYF. This chain links TRBV7-9 with TRBJ1-3, with 7 nucleotides matching TRBD1. V gave up 1 base and J gave up 4 bases; unmatched junction bases: 7. The CDR3 is made up of 16 amino acids. CDR1 and CDR2 from the germline V gene are SEHNR and FQNEAQ (reference sequence).

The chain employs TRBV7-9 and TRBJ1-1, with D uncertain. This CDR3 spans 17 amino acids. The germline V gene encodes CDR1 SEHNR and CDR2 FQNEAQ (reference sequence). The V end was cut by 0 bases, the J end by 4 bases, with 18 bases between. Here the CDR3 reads CASSLAALRDRGTEAFF. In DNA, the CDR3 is TGTGCCAGCAGCTTAGCTGCTTTACGGGATCGAGGCACTGAAGCTTTCTTT. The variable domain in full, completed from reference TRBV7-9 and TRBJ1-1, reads DTGVSQNPRHKITKRGQNVTFRCDPISEHNRLYWYRQTLGQGPEFLTYFQNEAQLEKSRLLSDRFSAERPKGSFSTLEIQRTEQGDSAMYLCASSLAALRDRGTEAFFGQGTRLTVV.